A selection of T cell receptor beta chains follows, all from one sample in a study of T cells after yellow fever vaccination. In TCRdb, the 5' RACE reads were re-called with MiXCR into one record per CDR3 protein. The data contain 300,000 to 350,000 distinct CDR3 sequences, roughly 4% of them singletons. The sample in question was PBMCs, obtained 5 days after the yellow fever booster vaccination. Receptors were obtained from a man younger than 35 who received the YFV17D yellow fever vaccine. Each CDR3 is given with its conserved first and last residue. The D gene is left open where the match is weak. Size tells how often a clone was seen (once, few, many) or the class of an expanded clone, and some rows leave it out.

J	D	size	V	CDR3	DNA
TRBJ1-1	.	.	TRBV9	CASSAQQGNTEAFF	TGTGCCAGCAGCGCCCAACAGGGAAACACTGAAGCTTTCTTT
TRBJ2-3	.	many	TRBV5-5	CASSLSGVSTDTQYF	TGTGCCAGCAGCTTGTCAGGGGTTAGCACAGATACGCAGTATTTT
TRBJ2-3	.	.	TRBV12-3/TRBV12-4	CASVREDSFSTDTQYF	TGTGCCAGCGTACGCGAGGACAGCTTTAGCACAGATACGCAGTATTTT
TRBJ2-1	TRBD1	many	TRBV6-5	CASSYLGTGRNEQFF	TGTGCCAGCAGTTACTTGGGGACAGGGAGGAATGAGCAGTTCTTC
TRBJ1-2	.	few	TRBV4-3	CASSQGLGGYGYTF	TGCGCCAGCAGCCAGGGGCTGGGGGGCTATGGCTACACCTTC
TRBJ1-2	.	.	TRBV6-2/TRBV6-3	CASTYLLQGMLYGYTF	TGTGCCAGCACCTACCTCCTACAGGGTATGCTCTATGGCTACACCTTC
TRBJ2-2	.	.	TRBV7-3	CASSLTRAWGTGELFF	TGTGCCAGCAGCTTAACCAGGGCCTGGGGGACCGGGGAGCTGTTTTTT
TRBJ2-6	.	few	TRBV20-1	CSARRGGSGANVLTF	TGCAGTGCTAGAAGGGGGGGCTCTGGGGCCAACGTCCTGACTTTC
TRBJ1-2	.	.	TRBV20-1	CSARPGIHGYTF	TGCAGTGCCCGGCCAGGGATCCATGGCTACACCTTC
TRBJ2-3	.	.	TRBV2	CASSRSGSTDTQYF	TGTGCCAGCAGCCGCTCGGGGAGCACAGATACGCAGTATTTT
TRBJ2-5	.	many	TRBV14	CASSQYNSPIETQYF	TGTGCCAGCAGCCAATATAACTCCCCGATAGAGACCCAGTACTTC
TRBJ2-7	TRBD1	many	TRBV7-2	CASTRDRGFYEQYF	TGTGCCAGCACCAGGGACAGGGGCTTCTACGAGCAGTACTTC
TRBJ2-1	.	.	TRBV5-1	CASSFGSREQFF	TGCGCCAGCAGCTTCGGTAGCCGTGAGCAGTTCTTC
TRBJ2-3	.	few	TRBV4-3	CASSQDSADTQYF	TGCGCCAGCAGCCAAGATTCGGCAGATACGCAGTATTTT
TRBJ1-6	TRBD1	few	TRBV12-3/TRBV12-4	CASSLNPGQLNSPLHF	TGTGCCAGCAGTTTGAATCCGGGACAGCTCAATTCACCCCTCCACTTT
TRBJ1-3	.	many	TRBV20-1	CSAQDPNSGNTIYF	TGCAGTGCGCAGGACCCAAACTCTGGAAACACCATATATTTT
TRBJ1-2	TRBD1	.	TRBV30	CAWSYTGGDYGYTF	TGTGCCTGGAGTTATACAGGGGGCGACTATGGCTACACCTTC
TRBJ1-6	TRBD1	few	TRBV7-9	CASSFGTGTLNSPLHF	TGTGCCAGCAGCTTCGGGACAGGTACCCTTAATTCACCCCTCCACTTT
TRBJ2-1	.	few	TRBV4-3	CASSRRDEQFF	TGCGCCAGCAGCCGGCGCGATGAGCAGTTCTTC
TRBJ2-3	.	many	TRBV6-2/TRBV6-3	CASSPQDTQYF	TGTGCCAGCAGTCCCCAGGATACGCAGTATTTT
TRBJ2-1	.	few	TRBV29-1	CSVEDQTADSYNEQFF	TGCAGCGTTGAGGATCAGACAGCCGACTCCTACAATGAGCAGTTCTTC
TRBJ2-5	.	.	TRBV7-2	CASSLTLAETQYF	TGTGCCAGCAGCTTAACCCTAGCCGAGACCCAGTACTTC
TRBJ1-2	.	.	TRBV15	CATSRSSYGYTF	TGTGCCACCAGCAGATCCAGCTATGGCTACACCTTC
TRBJ2-7	TRBD2	few	TRBV27	CASSWTSGYEQYF	TGTGCCAGCAGTTGGACTAGCGGCTACGAGCAGTACTTC
TRBJ2-1	.	.	TRBV4-3	CASSPVGGEQFF	TGCGCCAGCAGTCCCGTGGGGGGAGAACAGTTCTTC
TRBJ1-4	.	many	TRBV3-1	CASSPGGKLFF	TGTGCCAGCAGCCCGGGTGGGAAACTGTTTTTT
TRBJ2-1	.	many	TRBV5-1	CASSSGHNEQFF	TGCGCCAGCAGCTCAGGGCACAATGAGCAGTTCTTC
TRBJ1-1	.	.	TRBV5-1	CASSPGVGFGTEAFF	TGCGCCAGCAGCCCGGGGGTAGGGTTTGGCACTGAAGCTTTCTTT
TRBJ2-7	TRBD1	many	TRBV10-3	CAISAQGANYEQYF	TGTGCCATCAGTGCTCAGGGGGCCAACTACGAGCAGTACTTC
TRBJ2-5	TRBD2	few	TRBV4-3	CASSQDLTSSGVQETQYF	TGCGCCAGCAGCCAAGATTTAACTTCTAGCGGGGTCCAAGAGACCCAGTACTTC
TRBJ2-3	.	many	TRBV7-2	CASSLMRGSTDTQYF	TGTGCCAGCAGCTTAATGAGGGGGAGCACAGATACGCAGTATTTT
TRBJ2-7	.	.	TRBV4-1	CASSPAGVGEQYF	TGCGCCAGCAGCCCCGCCGGCGTGGGGGAGCAGTACTTC
TRBJ2-1	.	.	TRBV19	CASSIQGPSGNEQFF	TGTGCCAGTAGTATCCAGGGACCGAGTGGGAATGAGCAGTTCTTC
TRBJ2-2	.	few	TRBV29-1	CSVVRGGTGELFF	TGCAGCGTTGTCAGGGGAGGCACCGGGGAGCTGTTTTTT
TRBJ2-7	TRBD2	.	TRBV7-2	CASSRGVSYEQYF	TGTGCCAGCAGCCGGGGGGTCTCCTACGAGCAGTACTTC
TRBJ2-5	.	many	TRBV15	CATSRDPLGTQYF	TGTGCCACCAGCAGAGATCCCTTGGGGACCCAGTACTTC
TRBJ1-1	.	few	TRBV6-2/TRBV6-3	CASSYSQHATEAFF	TGTGCCAGCAGTTACTCACAACACGCCACTGAAGCTTTCTTT
TRBJ1-6	.	many	TRBV5-1	CASSLFSAGSNSPLHF	TGCGCCAGCAGCTTGTTCTCGGCAGGGAGCAATTCACCCCTCCACTTT
TRBJ2-2	TRBD2	few	TRBV29-1	CSVEDHSGGHGELFF	TGCAGCGTTGAAGATCATAGCGGGGGGCACGGGGAGCTGTTTTTT
TRBJ2-1	.	few	TRBV29-1	CSVARRSGSYNEQFF	TGCAGCGTCGCCCGCCGTAGCGGTTCCTACAATGAGCAGTTCTTC
TRBJ1-6	.	many	TRBV4-3	CASSQDYTESPLHF	TGCGCCAGCAGCCAAGATTACACGGAATCACCCCTCCACTTT
TRBJ1-4	TRBD1	few	TRBV18	CASSPRFGQGATNEKLFF	TGTGCCAGCTCACCACGCTTCGGACAGGGAGCAACTAATGAAAAACTGTTTTTT
TRBJ1-1	TRBD1	few	TRBV10-3	CAISQRQGTTFF	TGTGCCATCAGTCAAAGACAGGGGACGACTTTCTTT
TRBJ1-6	.	.	TRBV6-5	CASSYEGYSPLHF	TGTGCCAGCAGTTACGAGGGTTATTCACCCCTCCACTTT
TRBJ2-5	.	many	TRBV5-1	CASSSPSGGITVQETQYF	TGCGCCAGCAGCTCCCCCTCGGGGGGCATCACCGTGCAAGAGACCCAGTACTTC
TRBJ2-3	.	.	TRBV7-3	CASSLEGPSRQYF	TGTGCCAGCAGCTTAGAGGGGCCTAGTAGGCAGTATTTT
TRBJ2-1	.	many	TRBV29-1	CSVGGRGGPPDEQFF	TGCAGCGTTGGAGGCCGAGGTGGACCCCCTGATGAGCAGTTCTTC
TRBJ1-3	.	few	TRBV4-2	CASSQVGREGNTIYF	TGTGCCAGCAGCCAAGTCGGCAGGGAAGGAAACACCATATATTTT
TRBJ2-5	TRBD2	few	TRBV4-2	CASSQGLVGQETQYF	TGTGCCAGCAGCCAGGGACTAGTGGGTCAAGAGACCCAGTACTTC
TRBJ2-7	.	few	TRBV20-1	CSASGRTNRYEQYF	TGCAGTGCTAGTGGCAGAACCAATCGTTACGAGCAGTACTTC
TRBJ2-5	.	.	TRBV7-2	CASSLRATRETQYF	TGTGCCAGCAGCTTACGGGCGACGAGGGAGACCCAGTACTTC
TRBJ1-5	.	few	TRBV27	CASSFGADSNQPQHF	TGTGCCAGCAGTTTTGGGGCGGATAGCAATCAGCCCCAGCATTTT
TRBJ1-5	.	many	TRBV21-1	CASSKEVGDQPQHF	TGTGCCAGCAGCAAAGAGGTAGGGGATCAGCCCCAGCATTTT
TRBJ2-3	.	many	TRBV5-1	CASSYGHRTDTQYF	TGCGCCAGCAGCTATGGACACCGCACAGATACGCAGTATTTT
TRBJ2-1	TRBD1	few	TRBV5-5	CASRSGDRPSSYNEQFF	TGTGCCAGCAGGTCCGGGGACAGGCCTTCCTCCTACAATGAGCAGTTCTTC